These T cell receptor beta chains were read from a single sample in a study of blood T cells in healthy people across ages. TCRdb re-called the 5' RACE reads with MiXCR, one entry per CDR3 protein. The sample shows fewer than 900,000 distinct CDR3 sequences, around 40% of them seen only once. The material sequenced was blood. The source is a woman aged 60 to 75 in good health. The CDR3 runs from the conserved cysteine through the conserved F or W. D genes are given only for firm matches. A clone size is listed for some rows: how often the clone was seen (once, few, many), or a class if it is expanded.

>NA|TRBJ2-3|NA|TRBV5-1
CASSLSQPDTQYF
TGCGCCAGCAGCCTTTCACAGCCAGATACGCAGTATTTT
>NA|TRBJ2-7|NA|TRBV28
CASTSVRDNYEQYF
TGTGCCAGCACCTCTGTGCGGGATAACTACGAGCAGTACTTC
>NA|TRBJ2-5|NA|TRBV7-9
CASSSSGGGSWGEQYF
TGTGCCAGCAGCTCCTCCGGGGGAGGCTCCTGGGGGGAGCAGTACTTC
>NA|TRBJ1-5|TRBD1|TRBV7-2
CASRDRTHQPQHF
TGTGCCAGCAGGGACAGGACCCATCAGCCCCAGCATTTT
>many|TRBJ2-7|NA|TRBV29-1
CSVDSPEREQYF
TGCAGCGTTGATAGTCCCGAGCGCGAGCAGTACTTC
>many|TRBJ2-7|TRBD1|TRBV28
CASSLQTGLPHEQYF
TGTGCCAGCAGTTTACAGACAGGGTTACCCCACGAGCAGTACTTC
>few|TRBJ2-7|TRBD2|TRBV20-1
CSASPQRDGREQYF
TGCAGTGCTAGTCCCCAGCGGGACGGCCGCGAGCAGTACTTC
>NA|TRBJ2-3|TRBD2|TRBV10-3
CAISESPTSGTTDTQYF
TGTGCCATCAGTGAGTCACCAACTAGCGGGACCACAGATACGCAGTATTTT
>NA|TRBJ1-5|NA|TRBV20-1
CSAQSGSLSNQPQHF
TGCAGTGCTCAAAGTGGGAGCCTTAGCAATCAGCCCCAGCATTTT
>NA|TRBJ2-4|NA|TRBV20-1
CSAHRESSYGQYF
TGCAGTGCCCACCGGGAAAGCTCCTACGGGCAGTACTTC
>NA|TRBJ1-1|TRBD1|TRBV11-1
CASSPRRDRGPAFF
TGTGCCAGCAGCCCGCGCCGGGACAGGGGGCCGGCTTTCTTT
>few|TRBJ1-1|NA|TRBV5-8
CASSLMVLGTEAFF
TGTGCCAGCAGCTTGATGGTTCTCGGCACTGAAGCTTTCTTT
>few|TRBJ2-1|NA|TRBV19
CASSTQGLHNEQFF
TGTGCCAGTAGTACCCAGGGTCTCCACAATGAGCAGTTCTTC
>NA|TRBJ2-6|TRBD1|TRBV6-1
CAGRKDRGGSGANVLTF
TGTGCCGGCAGAAAGGACAGGGGTGGCTCTGGGGCCAACGTCCTGACTTTC
>few|TRBJ2-5|NA|TRBV7-2
CASSKQVLGETQYF
TGTGCCAGCAGCAAACAGGTCTTAGGGGAGACCCAGTACTTC
>NA|TRBJ2-1|TRBD2|TRBV7-3
CASRASGPFNEQFF
TGTGCCAGCAGGGCTAGCGGTCCCTTCAATGAGCAGTTCTTC
>NA|TRBJ2-7|NA|TRBV7-9
CASSLSPMNEQYF
TGTGCCAGCAGCTTATCTCCGATGAATGAGCAGTACTTC
>NA|TRBJ1-4|NA|TRBV15
CATSRSIRNEKLFF
TGTGCCACCAGCAGATCCATCCGGAATGAAAAACTGTTTTTT
>NA|TRBJ2-3|TRBD1|TRBV15
CATMARGLGDTQYF
TGTGCCACCATGGCCAGGGGGCTTGGAGATACGCAGTATTTT
>NA|TRBJ2-1|NA|TRBV5-8
CASSFAREVNEQFF
TGTGCCAGCAGCTTCGCCAGGGAGGTCAATGAGCAGTTCTTC
>NA|TRBJ2-3|NA|TRBV24-1
CATSDYGSASTDTQYF
TGTGCCACCAGTGATTACGGGAGCGCTAGCACAGATACGCAGTATTTT
>NA|TRBJ2-3|TRBD1|TRBV5-1
CASSPDRVKTDTQYF
TGCGCCAGCAGCCCAGACAGGGTCAAGACTGATACGCAGTATTTT
>NA|TRBJ2-1|NA|TRBV12-3/TRBV12-4
CASSPLMPALIGVDEQFF
TGTGCCAGCAGTCCCTTGATGCCGGCATTAATAGGGGTCGATGAGCAGTTCTTC
>NA|TRBJ2-3|NA|TRBV3-1
CASSYIAETDTQYF
TGTGCCAGCAGCTACATAGCGGAAACAGATACGCAGTATTTT
>NA|TRBJ1-1|NA|TRBV12-3/TRBV12-4
CASSLQVGWTEAFF
TGTGCCAGCAGTTTGCAGGTGGGCTGGACTGAAGCTTTCTTT
>NA|TRBJ2-7|NA|TRBV14
CASSQGGTVYNEQYF
TGTGCCAGCAGCCAAGGCGGGACAGTCTACAATGAGCAGTACTTC
>NA|TRBJ1-1|NA|TRBV25-1
CASSDRELTNTEAFF
TGTGCCAGCAGTGACCGGGAGTTGACGAACACTGAAGCTTTCTTT
>NA|TRBJ2-1|TRBD2|TRBV24-1
CAPQGGGLAGALIYNGQFF
TGTGCCCCCCAGGGGGGGGGACTAGCGGGAGCGTTGATATACAATGGGCAGTTCTTC
>few|TRBJ1-5|NA|TRBV7-2
CASSWAGENQPQHF
TGTGCCAGCAGCTGGGCAGGCGAGAATCAGCCCCAGCATTTT
>NA|TRBJ1-2|NA|TRBV20-1
CSAREGGLVYGYTF
TGCAGTGCTAGAGAGGGGGGCCTGGTCTATGGCTACACCTTC
>NA|TRBJ2-4|TRBD2|TRBV4-2
CASSRLAGEKWKQYF
TGTGCCAGCAGCCGATTAGCGGGGGAGAAATGGAAGCAGTACTTC
>NA|TRBJ2-3|TRBD2|TRBV4-2
CASSQQLAARPDTQYF
TGTGCCAGCAGCCAGCAACTAGCGGCAAGACCGGATACGCAGTATTTT
>NA|TRBJ1-4|NA|TRBV28
CASTLGPTNEKLFF
TGTGCCAGCACCTTGGGACCAACTAATGAAAAACTGTTTTTT
>many|TRBJ2-7|TRBD1|TRBV24-1
CATSDRQGREQYF
TGTGCCACCAGTGATCGACAGGGGCGGGAGCAGTACTTC
>many|TRBJ2-5|NA|TRBV4-3
CASSQRGWSQETQYF
TGCGCCAGCAGCCAGCGGGGCTGGAGCCAAGAGACCCAGTACTTC
>many|TRBJ1-1|NA|TRBV20-1
CSAKSRQWAEAFF
TGCAGTGCAAAGTCAAGGCAGTGGGCTGAAGCTTTCTTT
>NA|TRBJ2-7|TRBD1|TRBV27
CASSQTGVYEQYF
TGTGCCAGCAGCCAGACAGGGGTCTACGAGCAGTACTTC
>NA|TRBJ1-3|NA|TRBV5-1
CASSFSDGNTIYF
TGCGCCAGCAGCTTTTCGGACGGAAACACCATATATTTT
>few|TRBJ2-1|TRBD2|TRBV4-3
CASSQDLLAGGYNEQFF
TGCGCCAGCAGCCAAGATCTTCTAGCGGGAGGTTACAATGAGCAGTTCTTC
>NA|TRBJ2-7|NA|TRBV28
CASSSPSAGEAHEQYF
TGTGCCAGCAGTTCCCCATCCGCAGGGGAGGCACACGAGCAGTACTTC
>NA|TRBJ1-1|NA|TRBV9
CASSNQVANTEAFF
TGTGCCAGCAGCAACCAAGTCGCGAACACTGAAGCTTTCTTT
>few|TRBJ2-1|NA|TRBV18
CASSPGPLLSYNEQFF
TGTGCCAGCTCACCAGGACCCCTCCTCTCCTACAATGAGCAGTTCTTC
>NA|TRBJ2-1|NA|TRBV5-1
CASSVTSSYNEQFF
TGCGCCAGCAGCGTGACGAGCTCCTACAATGAGCAGTTCTTC
>NA|TRBJ2-6|NA|TRBV7-9
CASSSSGGGANVLTF
TGTGCCAGCAGCTCCAGCGGAGGGGGGGCCAACGTCCTGACTTTC
>NA|TRBJ2-7|TRBD1|TRBV7-2
CASSPQGASNEQYF
TGTGCCAGCAGCCCTCAGGGGGCGTCCAACGAGCAGTACTTC
>NA|TRBJ2-7|TRBD2|TRBV6-2/TRBV6-3
CASSHLPGGGQGEQYF
TGTGCCAGCAGTCACCTCCCTGGCGGGGGGCAGGGTGAGCAGTACTTC
>NA|TRBJ1-2|TRBD1|TRBV4-2
CASSQETGTGYGYTF
TGTGCCAGCAGCCAAGAGACAGGGACCGGCTATGGCTACACCTTC
>few|TRBJ2-7|NA|TRBV19
CASSITGLHYEQYF
TGTGCCAGTAGTATAACAGGGTTACATTACGAGCAGTACTTC
>many|TRBJ1-2|TRBD1|TRBV7-9
CASSLNDRANYGYTF
TGTGCCAGCAGCTTAAACGACAGGGCTAACTATGGCTACACCTTC
>NA|TRBJ2-2|TRBD2|TRBV20-1
CSARPRGRAGNTGELFF
TGCAGTGCTAGACCACGCGGGAGGGCCGGGAACACCGGGGAGCTGTTTTTT
>NA|TRBJ2-1|TRBD2|TRBV5-4
CASSGGTSGSFNGQFF
TGTGCCAGCAGCGGGGGGACTAGCGGGAGTTTTAATGGGCAGTTCTTC
>NA|TRBJ2-3|NA|TRBV7-9
CASSLAEQGYDTQYF
TGTGCCAGCAGCTTAGCGGAACAGGGATACGATACGCAGTATTTT
>NA|TRBJ2-7|TRBD2|TRBV29-1
CSAQDRDSKAGGREQYF
TGCAGCGCACAAGACAGGGACTCCAAAGCGGGAGGCCGCGAGCAGTACTTC
>NA|TRBJ1-1|NA|TRBV5-1
CASSTDPRATEAFF
TGCGCCAGCAGCACTGACCCCCGAGCGACTGAAGCTTTCTTT
>NA|TRBJ2-7|NA|TRBV29-1
CSVVAITATTSYERYF
TGCAGCGTTGTGGCCATCACAGCTACAACGTCCTACGAGCGGTACTTC